This TCR beta chain is from a study of blood T cell repertoires in COVID-19. Looked up from germline, CDR1 is MNHEY and CDR2 is SVGAGI. The V and J ends lost 8 bases and 6 bases respectively, with 16 bases between them. CDR3 length: 14 residues. As processed by the authors: Counts of nucleated cells, estimated from reference gene primer amplification, were obtained. Using immunoSEQ multiplex PCR, the repertoire was profiled, and TCRdb retains in-frame clones only, with some absent. The V and J calls and clone size are taken from that table; D and trimming were inferred from the DNA. The sample records approximately 150,000 clones, more than 75% being singletons.

The specimen was peripheral blood. The chain combines TRBV6-5 with TRBJ1-4, with D perhaps matching TRBD1 (6 bases). This clonotype originated in a man aged 35-49 years with acute or convalescent COVID-19. The CDR3 nucleotides read TGTGCCAGCGGGGGCCGGGGCAGGGATGAAAAACTGTTTTTT. Translating it yields CASGGRGRDEKLFF.